A single sample is the source of the 31 T cell receptor beta chains below, sequenced in a study of patients and donors after allogeneic stem cell transplantation. Each CDR3 protein is one row after TCRdb ran MiXCR on the RT-PCR reads. The sample records 150,000 to 200,000 distinct CDR3 sequences, approximately 24% being singletons. Material: blood, either unsorted or a sorted T cell fraction (not recorded which). The receptors come from a human donor who was either an allogeneic HSCT recipient or a stem cell or donor lymphocyte infusion donor (not recorded which). It is not recorded whose cells these are; they may come from a transplant donor.

This clonotype was observed a handful of times. The V gene is TRBV12-3 or TRBV12-4, the J gene TRBJ1-4; TRBD1 matches at 8 bases. The length of the CDR3 is 14 residues. With V trimmed by 6 bases and J by 8 bases, 8 bases remained unmatched. The CDR3 DNA follows: TGTGCCAGCAGAGGACAGGGATTAGACGAAAAACTGTTTTTT. This codes for CASRGQGLDEKLFF.

The gene calls are TRBV11-3 and TRBJ2-1; 15 bases align to TRBD2. There are 17 residues in the CDR3. CDR1 is SGHNT, CDR2 YENEEA, per germline. V shed 5 bases and J 8 bases; nucleotides not matched to a gene: 10. DNA for the CDR3: TGTGCCAGCAGCCCCTGGACTAGCGGGAGGGCCGGCGATGAGCAGTTCTTC. This translates into CASSPWTSGRAGDEQFF.

This sequence joins TRBV10-3 and TRBJ2-7; D gene ambiguous. The germline V and J ends were trimmed by 4 bases and 2 bases, with 3 bases remaining between them. CDR1 is ENHRY and CDR2 is SYGVKD in the germline V gene. This CDR3 spans 11 amino acids. Here the CDR3 DNA reads TGTGCCATCAGTGGGGCCTACGAGCAGTACTTC. As protein: CAISGAYEQYF.

This clonotype was seen repeatedly, ten times or more. The chain couples TRBV20-1 to TRBJ2-5, with unresolved D. The V and J ends lost 6 bases and 2 bases respectively, with 10 bases between them. The germline V gene encodes CDR1 DFQATT and CDR2 SNEGSKA (reference sequence). This CDR3 region has 12 residues. The DNA for the CDR3 is TGCAGTGCCCCCTGGCAGCAAGAGACCCAGTACTTC. Translated, it gives CSAPWQQETQYF.

This chain uses TRBV6-5 with TRBJ1-5; D uncertain. The germline V and J ends were trimmed by 5 bases and 4 bases, with 9 bases remaining between them. CDR1 is MNHEY, CDR2 SVGAGI, per germline. CDR3 length: 13 amino acids. In DNA, the CDR3 is TGTGCCAGCAGTATCGGGGTTAATCAGCCCCAGCATTTT. It codes for CASSIGVNQPQHF.

The rearrangement uses TRBV12-3 or TRBV12-4 and TRBJ1-2; perhaps TRBD1 as D (5 bases). The CDR3 spans 13 residues. The V gene lost 3 bases and the J gene lost 3 bases, with 8 bases spanning the gap. The DNA for the CDR3 is TGTGCCAGCAGTTTCGGCAGGGACTATGGCTACACCTTC. Translating it yields CASSFGRDYGYTF.

The CDR3 loop reads CASSLEGRASYGYTF. The DNA for the CDR3 is TGCGCCAGCAGCTTGGAGGGCAGGGCCAGCTATGGCTACACCTTC. The chain employs TRBV5-1 and TRBJ1-2; TRBD1 is a possible D gene (5 bases). CDR1 and CDR2 from the germline V gene are SGHRS and YFSETQ. V was cut by 0 bases and J by 4 bases, with 13 bases left in between. The CDR3 consists of 15 residues.

The chain employs TRBV18 and TRBJ2-5; possible D gene TRBD1, 6 bases. The V and J ends lost 0 bases and 2 bases respectively, with 10 bases between them. Germline V CDR1 and CDR2: KGHSH, LQKENI. The CDR3 is 15 amino acids. The CDR3 is CASSPPSDRQETQYF. In DNA form, the CDR3 reads TGTGCCAGCTCACCACCTTCCGACAGGCAAGAGACCCAGTACTTC.

This clonotype came up many times. The chain employs TRBV15 and TRBJ1-1, with no clear D. This CDR3 has 14 amino acids. Germline values: CDR1 LNHNV, CDR2 YYDKDF (reference sequence). Trimming stripped 0 bases from V and 1 base from J, with 6 bases between. CDR3 protein: CATSREPQNTEAFF. In nucleotides, the CDR3 is TGTGCCACCAGCAGAGAACCACAGAACACTGAAGCTTTCTTT.

This clonotype was counted a few times. The chain recombines TRBV23-1 with TRBJ2-5, with D possibly called TRBD1 or TRBD2 (6 bases each). TRBV23-1 is sorted into the ORF group, with uncertain function. Trimming shortened V by 10 bases and J by 5 bases, and 23 bases separated the two germline ends. The CDR3 runs 15 residues. The CDR3 here is CANPIATGRRETQYF. The CDR3 DNA reads as TGCGCCAACCCAATTGCTACAGGGAGGCGGGAGACCCAGTACTTC.

The chain has TRBV5-5 and TRBJ1-1; 10 nucleotides line up with TRBD1. From germline, CDR1 is SGHKS and CDR2 YYEKEE (reference sequence). The ends lost 1 base at V and 4 bases at J; junction bases unmatched: 7. CDR3 length: 16 residues. The CDR3 nucleotides are TGTGCCAGCAGCTTGTGGGACAGGGGAGGTTTCACTGAAGCTTTCTTT. Amino acid sequence: CASSLWDRGGFTEAFF.

The J gene is TRBJ2-1, the V gene TRBV4-3; D ambiguous. In germline, CDR1 is LGHNA, CDR2 YSLEER. Trimming stripped 0 bases from V and 9 bases from J, with 9 bases between. The CDR3 has 13 residues. The CDR3 reads CASSQDGRLEQFF. CDR3 sequence (DNA): TGCGCCAGCAGCCAAGACGGTCGCCTTGAGCAGTTCTTC.

This clonotype was detected a few times. The gene calls are TRBV6-6 and TRBJ2-7; TRBD2 is a possible D gene (5 bases). Germline CDR1 is MNHNY and CDR2 is SVGAGI (reference sequence). This CDR3 region has 15 residues. V lost 2 bases and J 0 bases, leaving 11 bases between the germline ends. CDR3 bases: TGTGCCAGCAGTTACGAGGGCTCCCTCTCCTACGAGCAGTACTTC. As protein: CASSYEGSLSYEQYF.

The genes are TRBV29-1 and TRBJ2-1, with no clear D. The CDR3 runs to 15 residues. Looked up from germline, CDR1 is SQVTM and CDR2 is ANQGSEA. Trimming stripped 4 bases from V and 8 bases from J, with 21 bases between. CDR3 sequence reads: CSVAFGLLRGDEQFF. In nucleotides, the CDR3 is TGCAGCGTTGCCTTTGGGTTACTGCGTGGGGATGAGCAGTTCTTC.

This rearrangement joins TRBV7-8 to TRBJ1-1; D remains ambiguous. Germline lookup yields CDR1 SGHVS and CDR2 FQNEAQ. The CDR3 runs 13 residues. Trimming took off 7 bases at V and 4 bases at J, with 13 bases between the two ends. Here the CDR3 DNA reads TGTGCCAGCACCTGGTTGGGTGGCACTGAAGCTTTCTTT. As protein: CASTWLGGTEAFF.

Worth noting for this clonotype: Germline and junction disagree at one end, which may indicate a read error. V is TRBV2 and J is TRBJ1-1, with a tentative D call TRBD1 (5 bases). The CDR3 length is 13 residues. Germline loops: CDR1 SNHLY, CDR2 FYNNEI. CDR3 DNA sequence: TGTGACAGCAGTAGACAGTTGAACACTGAAGCTTTCTTT. Translation gives CDSSRQLNTEAFF.

The V call is TRBV5-1, the J call TRBJ2-3; no clear D. The CDR3 is made up of 13 amino acids. The V gene's germline CDR1 is SGHRS and CDR2 YFSETQ. V gave up 4 bases and J gave up 0 bases, with 6 bases separating them. CDR3 protein: CASSVVSTDTQYF. The CDR3, as DNA: TGCGCCAGCAGCGTAGTCAGCACAGATACGCAGTATTTT.

The chain recombines TRBV29-1 with TRBJ2-7; D call uncertain. Germline V lookup: CDR1 SQVTM, CDR2 ANQGSEA. V was pared by 0 bases and J by 0 bases, with 6 bases between. CDR3 length: 13 amino acids. Written as DNA, the CDR3 is TGCAGCGTTGAAGAAGAGAGCTCCTACGAGCAGTACTTC. This sequence encodes CSVEEESSYEQYF.

The J gene is TRBJ2-5, the V gene TRBV18; D is uncertain. From germline, CDR1 is KGHSH and CDR2 LQKENI. CDR3 length: 14 residues. V lost 3 bases and J 2 bases, leaving 10 bases between the germline ends. The CDR3 here is CASSPAGLQETQYF. The CDR3 bases are TGTGCCAGCTCACCGGCAGGCTTACAAGAGACCCAGTACTTC.

The sample holds a few counts of this clonotype. At one of its ends the junction is not consistent with the germline gene, which may arise from a read error. The chain uses TRBV3-1 and TRBJ2-7; 8 bases agree with TRBD2. The V gene's germline CDR1 is LGHDT and CDR2 YNNKEL (reference sequence). CDR3 length: 14 amino acids. The CDR3 coding sequence is TGTGCCAGCCGCCATAGCGGGATTTCTGACGAGCAGTACTTC. Translating it yields CASRHSGISDEQYF.

The V call is TRBV27, the J call TRBJ2-3; 12 bases fit TRBD2. CDR1 and CDR2 from the germline V gene are MNHEY and SMNVEV (reference sequence). The length of the CDR3 is 16 residues. Trimming took 5 bases from V and 0 from J; bases not matched to a gene: 3. The CDR3 protein is CASSPGTSGSTDTQYF. In nucleotides, the CDR3 is TGTGCCAGCAGTCCCGGGACTAGCGGGAGCACAGATACGCAGTATTTT.

The V and J genes are TRBV11-3 and TRBJ2-5; D not resolved. Germline assignment: CDR1 SGHNT and CDR2 YENEEA. V lost 1 base to trimming and J lost 7 bases, with 10 bases between them. The CDR3 loop spans 13 amino acids. The CDR3 region is CASSLAPSRTQYF. CDR3 nucleotide sequence: TGTGCCAGCAGCTTAGCCCCCTCAAGGACCCAGTACTTC.

This clonotype turned up a few times. V gene TRBV21-1 combines with J gene TRBJ2-7; the table names TRBD1, a call not compared with the DNA. TRBV21-1 is listed as a pseudogene. The CDR3 runs to 17 residues. The DNA of the CDR3 is TGTGCCAGCAGTACCCAGTTTAAATACAGGGCTCGCTACGAGCAGTACTTC. Its protein is CASSTQFKYRARYEQYF.

The chain carries TRBV5-1 and TRBJ1-1, with D possibly TRBD1 on 6 matching bases. With 5 bases removed from V and 3 bases from J, the gap between germline ends came to 11 bases. Germline CDR1 and CDR2: SGHRS and YFSETQ. CDR3 size: 13 residues. As DNA, the CDR3 is TGCGCCAGCAGACGGGGGGCCGACACTGAAGCTTTCTTT. It translates to CASRRGADTEAFF.

This clonotype was counted only a few times. V is TRBV12-3 or TRBV12-4 and J is TRBJ2-2, with D perhaps matching TRBD1 or TRBD2 (5 bases each). The V gene lost 3 bases and the J gene lost 2 bases, with 10 bases spanning the gap. The length of the CDR3 is 15 residues. For the CDR3, the DNA is TGTGCCAGCAGTTTGGGTAGGGACAACACCGGGGAGCTGTTTTTT. As protein: CASSLGRDNTGELFF.

The rearrangement uses TRBV30 and TRBJ2-1; TRBD1 matches 8 bases. The CDR3 sequence is 14 residues long. Germline values: CDR1 GTSNPN, CDR2 SVGIG (reference sequence). V dropped 3 bases and J dropped 8; count of bases not matched to a gene: 9. The CDR3, as DNA: TGTGCCTGGAGAGAGTACAGGGGGGAAGATGAGCAGTTCTTC. Protein: CAWREYRGEDEQFF.

This clonotype turned up a few times. The V gene is TRBV5-1, the J gene TRBJ2-7, with no clear D. Germline CDR1 reads SGHRS; CDR2 reads YFSETQ. The CDR3 sequence is 12 residues long. V was shortened by 2 bases and J by 6 bases, with 9 bases between the two germline ends. The CDR3 sequence: CASSFAVGEQYF. The DNA for the CDR3 is TGCGCCAGCAGCTTCGCGGTTGGCGAGCAGTACTTC.

This clonotype has only one observation. This chain joins TRBV9 and TRBJ1-2, with a possible D match to TRBD1 (5 bases). Germline values: CDR1 SGDLS, CDR2 YYNGEE. CDR3 size: 11 residues. V dropped 3 bases and J dropped 8 bases, with 8 bases sitting between them. CDR3 coding DNA: TGTGCCAGCAGCGATGAGGGGGGCTACACCTTC. As protein: CASSDEGGYTF.

This clonotype was seen a few times. The chain employs TRBV5-1 and TRBJ2-1; weak D call: TRBD1 (6 bases). The CDR3 has 15 residues. The germline V gene has CDR1 SGHRS and CDR2 YFSETQ. Between the trimmed V and J ends, which lost 4 bases and 8 bases, there was a span of 19 bases. The CDR3 spells CASSTSGHPRDEQFF. In DNA, the CDR3 is TGCGCCAGCAGCACCTCGGGACACCCCCGAGATGAGCAGTTCTTC.

This clonotype has a handful of counts. The CDR3 region is CASSLGLGGEAFF. The CDR3 DNA is TGTGCCAGCAGCTTAGGCCTGGGCGGTGAAGCTTTCTTT. The gene calls are TRBV11-3 and TRBJ1-1; no firm D call. Germline V CDR1 and CDR2: SGHNT, YENEEA. The CDR3 extends over 13 amino acids. Trimming left V 1 base short and J 7 bases short, with 10 bases between.

This clonotype was counted a few times. This rearrangement joins TRBV5-4 to TRBJ1-1; TRBD1 matches at 11 bases. The CDR3 spans 15 residues. CDR1 is SGHNT, CDR2 YYREEE, per germline (reference sequence). The trim removed 4 bases at V and 8 bases at J, leaving 10 bases unmatched. In nucleotides, the CDR3 is TGTGCCAGCAGCCTGGACAGGGGGCTTGCTTCGGAAGCTTTCTTT. This translates into CASSLDRGLASEAFF. The variable domain in full, with the rest retrieved from reference TRBV5-4 and TRBJ1-1, is ETGVTQSPTHLIKTRGQQVTLRCSSQSGHNTVSWYQQALGQGPQFIFQYYREEENGRGNFPPRFSGLQFPNYSSELNVNALELDDSALYLCASSLDRGLASEAFFGQGTRLTVV.